This paragraph reports one T cell receptor (beta chain). Antigen: not known. The sample belongs to a study of blood T cells in healthy people across ages. The study, taken as a whole, reports: Older age coincided with a roughly linear decline in TCR beta diversity per million T cells.

Looked up from germline, CDR1 is LGHDT and CDR2 is YNNKEL (reference sequence). V shed 1 base, J shed 8 bases, and the junction held 7 bases outside the gene matches. The CDR3 runs 15 residues. Primers used in a second PCR of roughly 6 to 11 cycles were a sample-barcoded 5' primer and a J-beta primer mix. TCRdb ran MiXCR on the 5' RACE reads and lists one entry per CDR3 protein. This table holds approximately 850,000 distinct CDR3 sequences, about 42% found once. The V call is TRBV3-1, the J call TRBJ1-4; 7 nucleotides line up with TRBD1. Input material: blood. The clonotype originates from a man in his sixties in good health. CDR3 in amino acids: CASSQVQGGGEKLFF. DNA of the CDR3: TGTGCCAGCAGCCAAGTTCAGGGGGGAGGGGAAAAACTGTTTTTT.